This T cell receptor beta chain derives from a study of beta chain features in type 1 diabetes. Study-wide results and caveats: Among all four CD4+ subsets, Type 1 diabetes patients had TCRB CDR3s that were moderately but significantly shorter.

The germline CDR1 and CDR2 sequences are SGHTA and FQGNSA. Trimming took 5 bases from V and 7 from J; bases not matched to a gene: 7. The CDR3 is 13 residues long. Points on this clone: No antigen is known for it.

The isolated RNA, all of it, was reverse transcribed, so expressed TCRB transcripts were what got sequenced. About 3.6 million reads on average were seen across naive, central memory and regulatory T cell samples. Only in-frame clones appear in the TCRdb table, and some are missing; sequencing was by immunoSEQ multiplex PCR. In the table there are about 740,000 clones, over 10% of which are singletons. The clonotype comes from a man between 18 and 29 years old with type 1 diabetes. J is TRBJ1-1 and V is TRBV7-2; 7 positions match TRBD1. The source material was naive CD4+ T cells from blood. In DNA, the CDR3 is TGTGCCAGCAGCGGAAACCGACAGGGTGAAGCTTTCTTT. This sequence encodes CASSGNRQGEAFF.